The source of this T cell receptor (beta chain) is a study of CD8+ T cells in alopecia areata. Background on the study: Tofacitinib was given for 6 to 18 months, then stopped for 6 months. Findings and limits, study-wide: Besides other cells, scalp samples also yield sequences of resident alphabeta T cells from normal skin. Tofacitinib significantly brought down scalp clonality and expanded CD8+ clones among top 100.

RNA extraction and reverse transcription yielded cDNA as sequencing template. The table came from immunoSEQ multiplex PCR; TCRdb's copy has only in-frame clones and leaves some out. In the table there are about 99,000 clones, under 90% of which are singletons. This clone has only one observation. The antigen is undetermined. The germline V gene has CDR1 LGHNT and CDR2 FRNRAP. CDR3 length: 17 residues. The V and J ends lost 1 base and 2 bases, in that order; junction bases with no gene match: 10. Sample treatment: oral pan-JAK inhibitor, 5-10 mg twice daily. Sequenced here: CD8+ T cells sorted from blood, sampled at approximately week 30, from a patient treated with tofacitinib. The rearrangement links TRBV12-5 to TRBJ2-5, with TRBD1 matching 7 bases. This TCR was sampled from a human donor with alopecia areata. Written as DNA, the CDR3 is TGTGCTAGTGGTTTGGCATTCGGACAGGAAACACAAGAGACCCAGTACTTC. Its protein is CASGLAFGQETQETQYF.